Described below is a single T cell receptor (beta chain) sequence and its context. Its specific antigen is unknown. No quality values exist for individual bases; no much larger clone is one base distant. V loses 1 base, J loses 5 bases, and the germline ends lie 15 bases apart. CDR1 and CDR2 (SGHAT, FQNNGV) derive from the germline V gene. From its cysteine to its phenylalanine, the CDR3 spans 15 amino acids. The CDR3 DNA has 45 bases and is translated from base 1. CD8 naive samples were CD45RO-negative cells positively selected for CCR7, giving a CD45RA+CCR7+ population that excluded TemRA cells. The donors were healthy, HIV-negative adults with no recently reported acute infections or vaccinations. Every donor was a Caucasian adult living in Nashville, Tennessee, USA. Blood was collected by leukapheresis, and PBMCs were isolated by Ficoll-Histopaque density gradient centrifugation and then cryopreserved in liquid nitrogen vapor phase. Analytical flow cytometry was used to check the purity and quantity of each magnetically sorted T cell population. From each sorted fraction, genomic DNA was isolated and quantified by UV absorbance on a Nanodrop 2000c.

Using the deep immunoSEQ assay, TCR CDR3 regions were amplified from genomic DNA by multiplex PCR. Genomic DNA extracted from each cell subset was distributed evenly over all wells of several immunoSEQ 96-well plates, and each plate served as one replicate. For sorted subsets, approximately 210 ng of genomic DNA, equivalent to roughly 33,000 T cell genomes, went into each replicate PCR. Purified libraries were measured with a Qubit 3.0 fluorometer, size-checked on a Bioanalyzer 2100, and measured again with the KAPA Library Quantification kit. Every immunoSEQ 96-well plate was sequenced on a separate single-read 150-cycle Illumina NextSeq 550 flow cell. In the source study's methods: Because the immunoSEQ output held only junctional sequences and lacked quality scores, the filtering could not match the filtering applied to full-length reads. Sequences were annotated with PyIR, a Python wrapper for IgBLAST v1.9, and V/J genes and CDR3 were assigned using IMGT germline references. Reads were filtered out if the reads had weak V/J assignments (E-value above 1e-6), no CDR3, stop codons, out-of-frame junctions, or ambiguous translated residues. V3J clonotypes were defined as sequences sharing an identical inferred V gene, J gene, and CDR3 amino acid sequence. The percentage overlap between two repertoires was calculated by dividing the number of shared unique clonotypes by the size of the smaller repertoire. Three approaches were used to assess repertoire richness: RTK rarefaction, the Chao1 estimator, and Recon v2.1 estimates of unobserved clonotypes. Generation probabilities for all TCRbeta clonotypes obtained by the gDNA method from a handful of donors were computed using OLGA. The table comes from immuneACCESS by way of TCRdb, which keeps in-frame sequences with V and J called. Part of the clones is missing from these tables; in studies checked, under half for an unresolved V gene and the rest for unknown reasons. D and trimming come from the DNA, and the V and J calls and clone size come from that table. This sample comprises millions of clones, about 93% of them detected only once. The ten biggest clones cover approximately 1.7% of the sample.

This record belongs to a study of shared clonotypes between healthy human individuals (dated by TCRdb to the early 2020s). For the study in its entirety: Three men and two women, aged 18 to 49 years, made up the cohort. For each donor, CD4 naive and CD4 memory were each run on three plates, CD8 naive on two plates, and CD8 memory on one plate. To estimate repertoire size and how much clonotypes are shared between individuals, the study performed deep sequencing of blood TCR repertoires from 4 to 6 healthy adults. Different laboratories and diverse techniques were used to prepare libraries and sequence TCR repertoires, to increase sequencing depth and limit assay-specific biases. Each donor's leukapheresis produced roughly between roughly 0.9 and 8.9 billion PBMCs. General findings and caveats noted by the study authors: Larger estimated clonotype richness was generally found for naive subsets than for memory subsets. Compared with non-shared clonotypes, clonotypes shared by all four sorted-subset donors had higher generation probabilities. Incomplete sequencing was indicated by rarefaction of sorted-subset datasets, despite the large sequencing depth. Sampling was limited to blood, and TCR repertoires in tissue likely differ from TCR repertoires in blood. Sharing across a few donors was observed for approximately 5% of naive CD4, 3.5% of naive CD8, about 2.3% of memory CD4, and roughly 0.4% of memory CD8 clonotypes. The genetic and exposure-history diversity represented was limited by the small number of donors. Pairwise subsampling led to the expectation that sequencing depth would affect the degree of clonotype sharing among donors.

The rearrangement joined TRBV11-2 to TRBJ2-7; the D gene is perhaps TRBD2, from 6 matching bases. This receptor was taken from a man between 18 and 35 years old in good health. Some clones in this sample may be carry-over from other donors' samples. Sequences were obtained from naive CD8+ T cells from PBMCs. The cell subset or site label here, explained by the study, means: CD45RA+CCR7+. This receptor has the CDR3 CASSLGPGRSNEQYF. The bases are TGTGCCAGCAGCTTAGGCCCCGGGAGATCAAACGAGCAGTACTTC.